Described below is a single TCR beta chain sequence and its context. Its antigen is as yet unknown. These data come from a study of T cells after yellow fever vaccination. Generation of TCR cDNA used 5'RACE template switching (which added a universal primer site and UMIs). TCRdb processed the 5' RACE reads anew with MiXCR; each CDR3 protein has one entry. This table has fewer than 450,000 distinct CDR3 sequences, 8% to 9.5% appearing once. Germline V gene sequence: CDR1 LGHNA, CDR2 YSLEER. The CDR3 spans 14 residues. The germline V and J ends were trimmed by 1 base and 8 bases, with 14 bases remaining between them. Findings of the study overall: Few clonotypes appeared in both CD4 and CD8 compartments. Clones that expanded after primary vaccination mostly reappeared after the booster (approximately 96% CD4, 88% CD8). FACS-sorted repertoires could harbor abundant contaminating bulk-population clonotypes.

This sequence joins TRBV4-3 and TRBJ1-2; the D is unclear. The sample here was PBMCs, taken 45 days after the first yellow fever vaccination. The clonotype originates from a man in his late teens or twenties who received the YFV17D yellow fever vaccine. Here the CDR3 DNA reads TGCGCCAGCAGCCAAGTCCCCACCATACGGGGCTACACCTTC. Amino acid sequence: CASSQVPTIRGYTF.